Given below is one T cell receptor (beta chain) in context. Trimming left V 6 bases short and J 8 bases short, with 16 bases between. CDR3 length: 13 amino acids. Germline CDR1 is MDHEN and CDR2 is SYDVKM. The sample is drawn from a study of metastatic and nonmetastatic thyroid tumors. Nobody among the patients had been given any treatment before thyroid surgery. TCRdb reassembled clones from the PCR reads with MiXCR. The repertoire holds about 35,000 clones, with about 32% as singletons. The TCR was taken from a female donor with papillary thyroid cancer or a benign thyroid nodule (not recorded which). Some clones in this sample may be carry-over from other donors' samples. Sequencing input: tumor tissue. The chain couples TRBV28 to TRBJ1-2; D is unclear. Written as DNA, the CDR3 is TGTGCCAGCAGAGTAGGTCTCGGGTTGGGCTACACCTTC. As protein: CASRVGLGLGYTF.